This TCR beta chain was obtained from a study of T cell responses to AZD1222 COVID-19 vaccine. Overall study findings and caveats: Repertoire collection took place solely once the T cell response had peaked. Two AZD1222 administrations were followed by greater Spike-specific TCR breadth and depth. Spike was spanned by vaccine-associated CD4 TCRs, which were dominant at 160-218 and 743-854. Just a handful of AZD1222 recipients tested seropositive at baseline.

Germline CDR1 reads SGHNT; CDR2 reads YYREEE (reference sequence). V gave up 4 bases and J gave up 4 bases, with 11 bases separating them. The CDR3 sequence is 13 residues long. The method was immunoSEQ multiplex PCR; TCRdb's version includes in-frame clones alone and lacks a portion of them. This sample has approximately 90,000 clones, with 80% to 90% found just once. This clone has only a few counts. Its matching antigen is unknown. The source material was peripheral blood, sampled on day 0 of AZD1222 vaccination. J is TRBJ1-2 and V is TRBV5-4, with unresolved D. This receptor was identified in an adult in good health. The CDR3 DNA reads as TGTGCCAGCAGCCCAGCCTGGACCTATGGCTACACCTTC. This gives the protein CASSPAWTYGYTF.